This T cell receptor (beta chain) came from a study of T cells in Graves' hyperthyroidism and ophthalmopathy. Patients with uncontrolled infections, other autoimmune diseases, pregnancy or lactation were excluded. Amplification of TCR beta CDR3 regions used RNA as the template. HTBI primers were the set used in a first-round RT-PCR of the TCR CDR3. TCRdb reanalysed the multiplex PCR reads using MiXCR and keeps one entry per CDR3 protein. The sample carries 500,000 to 750,000 distinct CDR3 sequences, 46% recorded once. General study results and limits: Blood samples included most of the expanded thyroid clonotypes exceeding 0.001. Before onset, by a median of approximately 5.9 months, the model predicted ophthalmopathy.

This clonotype has at least ten counts. Its antigen is unidentified. The source is a woman aged 18 to 35 with Graves' hyperthyroidism. Sequenced: peripheral blood or thyroid tissue (not recorded which).

This chain's CDR3 is CASSLSGGGAPTYEQYF. The CDR3, as DNA: TGTGCCAGCAGCCTCAGCGGGGGGGGGGCTCCGACCTACGAGCAGTACTTC. This chain joins TRBV11-3 and TRBJ2-7; 10 bases are a match to TRBD2. Germline V CDR1 and CDR2: SGHNT, YENEEA. CDR3 length: 17 amino acids. Trimming removed 5 bases from V and 2 bases from J; junction bases left unmatched: 12.